This record looks at one T cell receptor (beta chain) sequence and its context. The CDR3 totals 15 residues. The V gene end was trimmed by 6 bases and the J gene end by 9 bases; junction bases not matched to a gene: 14. The V gene's germline CDR1 is SNHLY and CDR2 FYNNEI. This entry is derived from a study of blood T cell repertoires in COVID-19. Study context: Sources were T cells, B-cell-depleted T cells, or PBMCs; the material itself was cDNA or gDNA.

In the source study's methods: Cell counts per sample came from amplifying reference gene primers. This table comes from immunoSEQ multiplex PCR, and its TCRdb copy is limited to in-frame clones, with some not included. The V and J calls and the clone size are those of that table, but D and trimming were determined from the DNA. The sample contains 65,000 to 85,000 clones, 60% to 85% of which appear only once. V and J are TRBV2 and TRBJ2-1; 7 bases align to TRBD2. This receptor was identified in a human donor in a cohort sampled during active COVID-19. Material for sequencing was peripheral blood. CDR3 DNA sequence: TGTGCCAGCAGGATCCCCGGGACTATCGGTGGTGAGCAGTTCTTC. This sequence encodes CASRIPGTIGGEQFF.